The clone carrying this T cell receptor beta chain was seen repeatedly, ten times or more. Its antigen is unidentified. Germline V gives CDR1 MNHEY, CDR2 SMNVEV (reference sequence). Between the trimmed V and J ends, which lost 4 bases and 9 bases, there was a span of 13 bases. The length of the CDR3 is 14 residues. The source of the sample is a study of naive and memory T cell subsets. Two oligonucleotides, mixed equimolar, formed the beta constant-region primer covering TRBC1 and TRBC2. A single record per CDR3 protein comes from TCRdb applying MiXCR to the UMI-ligation and nested PCR reads. The repertoire consists of about 80,000 distinct CDR3 sequences, with about an eighth occurring once and the leading ten covering roughly 0.9%. Study conclusions and caveats: No ground truth validated the naive and memory repertoire findings. Gini index rose across naive, CM, EM and EMRA in CD4 and CD8.

The source material was central memory CD4+ T cells from blood. V is TRBV27 and J is TRBJ1-6, with unresolved D. The clonotype comes from a human donor in good health. Here the CDR3 DNA reads TGTGCCAGCAGTTACCACTCAAGCGGTTCACCCCTCCACTTT. Amino acids: CASSYHSSGSPLHF.